Following are 24 T cell receptor beta chains from one sample sequenced in a study of early T cells in non-severe SARS-CoV-2 infection. One entry per CDR3 protein results from TCRdb running MiXCR on the 5' RACE reads. The sample shows roughly 53,000 distinct CDR3 sequences, roughly 9% of them seen only once. Sequenced here: whole blood, sampled at baseline. Receptor source: an adult who was a healthcare worker with PCR-confirmed SARS-CoV-2 infection or an uninfected control (not recorded which).

This clonotype has more than one count but fewer than ten. The rearrangement uses TRBV20-1 and TRBJ1-1; perhaps TRBD1 as D (6 bases). Germline CDR1 and CDR2: DFQATT and SNEGSKA (reference sequence). Trimming shortened V by 3 bases and J by 1 base, and 15 bases separated the two germline ends. This CDR3 region has 15 residues. CDR3 DNA: TGCAGTGCTAGGAAGGGAGGGGGGCCGAACACTGAAGCTTTCTTT. This codes for CSARKGGGPNTEAFF.

This sequence joins TRBV11-3 and TRBJ2-5, with D perhaps TRBD1 (5 bases). V shed 5 bases and J shed 0 bases, with 10 bases lying between them. Germline lookup yields CDR1 SGHNT and CDR2 YENEEA. This CDR3 is built from 14 residues. The CDR3 loop reads CASSDRQYQETQYF. As DNA, the CDR3 is TGTGCCAGCAGCGATAGACAGTACCAAGAGACCCAGTACTTC.

There are a few counts of this clonotype. This chain connects TRBV11-2 to TRBJ2-7; D remains ambiguous. V lost 1 base and J 0 bases, leaving 10 bases between the germline ends. Germline lookup yields CDR1 SGHAT and CDR2 FQNNGV. The CDR3 sequence is 15 residues long. The CDR3 loop reads CASSLVPAGSYEQYF. DNA of the CDR3: TGTGCCAGCAGCTTAGTTCCAGCCGGCTCCTACGAGCAGTACTTC.

This clonotype has at least ten counts. The V gene is TRBV7-6, the J gene TRBJ2-7; no definite D call. Looked up from germline, CDR1 is SGHVS and CDR2 is FNYEAQ. The CDR3 is made up of 15 amino acids. Trimming removed 5 bases from V and 2 bases from J, with 16 bases in between. CDR3 DNA: TGTGCCAGCAGCCGTCGTGAGGCCCCTACCTACGAGCAGTACTTC. Its protein is CASSRREAPTYEQYF. Combining the CDR3 with reference TRBV7-6 and TRBJ2-7 gives the whole variable domain GAGVSQSPRYKVTKRGQDVALRCDPISGHVSLYWYRQALGQGPEFLTYFNYEAQQDKSGLPNDRFSAERPEGSISTLTIQRTEQRDSAMYRCASSRREAPTYEQYFGPGTRLTVT.

In its sample, this clonotype was seen a few times. This chain uses TRBV4-1 with TRBJ1-6; D is undetermined. V lost 4 bases and J 10 bases, leaving 14 bases between the germline ends. CDR1 is MGHRA and CDR2 is YSYEKL in the germline V gene. This CDR3 has 14 amino acids. The CDR3 sequence is CASSPGRVGSPLHF. In DNA, the CDR3 is TGCGCCAGCAGCCCCGGACGGGTCGGGTCACCCCTCCACTTT.

This chain connects TRBV11-2 to TRBJ2-1; D unclear. Trimming shortened V by 1 base and J by 7 bases, and 5 bases separated the two germline ends. The CDR3 runs to 12 residues. Germline CDR1 and CDR2: SGHAT and FQNNGV. CDR3 DNA sequence: TGTGCCAGCAGCTTAGTTCAGAATGAGCAGTTCTTC. Translating it yields CASSLVQNEQFF.

This clonotype has a handful of counts. The chain links TRBV7-3 to TRBJ2-5, with 7 bases lining up with TRBD2. The trim removed 3 bases at V and 4 bases at J, leaving 8 bases unmatched. Germline assignment: CDR1 SGHTA and CDR2 FQGTGA. There are 15 residues in the CDR3. CDR3 sequence reads: CASSLGLAERETQYF. The CDR3 bases are TGTGCCAGCAGCTTGGGGCTAGCGGAGCGAGAGACCCAGTACTTC.

This chain uses TRBV4-2 with TRBJ2-7; either TRBD1 or TRBD2 may supply D (5 bases each). The CDR3 is made up of 15 amino acids. V lost 4 bases to trimming and J lost 1 base, with 14 bases between them. Germline assignment: CDR1 LGHNA and CDR2 YNFKEQ. CDR3 loop: CASSRSRDPSYEQYF. The CDR3 DNA reads as TGTGCCAGCAGCCGATCCCGGGACCCTTCCTACGAGCAGTACTTC.

This clonotype was recorded a few times. The chain links TRBV19 to TRBJ2-2; 12 bases align to TRBD2. Trimming removed 11 bases from V and 3 bases from J; junction bases left unmatched: 4. This CDR3 region has 14 residues. Germline V gene sequence: CDR1 LNHDA, CDR2 SQIVND (reference sequence). This CDR3 is CAGGLAGHTGELFF. CDR3 nucleotide sequence: TGTGCCGGGGGACTAGCGGGCCACACCGGGGAGCTGTTTTTT. Using reference TRBV19 and TRBJ2-2 for the parts outside the CDR3, the full variable domain is DGGITQSPKYLFRKEGQNVTLSCEQNLNHDAMYWYRQDPGQGLRLIYYSQIVNDFQKGDIAEGYSVSREKKESFPLTVTSAQKNPTAFYLCAGGLAGHTGELFFGEGSRLTVL.

The rearrangement joins TRBV7-9 to TRBJ1-1; no firm D call. The V end was cut by 1 base, the J end by 5 bases, with 14 bases between. This CDR3 is 15 amino acids long. CDR1 SEHNR and CDR2 FQNEAQ come from the germline V gene (reference sequence). The CDR3 here is CASSLERWRATEAFF. DNA of the CDR3: TGTGCCAGCAGCTTAGAAAGATGGAGGGCGACTGAAGCTTTCTTT.

J is TRBJ2-2 and V is TRBV6-5; 7 nucleotides align to TRBD1. The CDR3 has 16 residues. Germline-derived CDR1 and CDR2 are MNHEY and SVGAGI. J lost 4 bases, V lost 0 bases, and 5 bases had no gene match. The CDR3 is CASSYSAGGSTGELFF. The CDR3, as DNA: TGTGCCAGCAGTTACTCAGCAGGGGGTAGCACCGGGGAGCTGTTTTTT.

This clonotype was seen repeatedly, ten times or more. V is TRBV6-1 and J is TRBJ1-1; weak D call: TRBD1 (5 bases). V lost 0 bases, J lost 8 bases, and 10 bases lay in between. Germline CDR1 MNHNS, CDR2 SASEGT. The CDR3 is made up of 13 amino acids. The CDR3 nucleotides are TGTGCCAGCAGTGAAGCCTTTGACAGAGAAGCTTTCTTT. Translation: CASSEAFDREAFF.

This chain uses TRBV27 with TRBJ1-4; a weak D match, TRBD1 (5 bases). The CDR3 spans 15 residues. Trimming stripped 5 bases from V and 5 bases from J, with 15 bases between. Germline V lookup: CDR1 MNHEY, CDR2 SMNVEV (reference sequence). CDR3 DNA sequence: TGTGCCAGCAGTCCCCGGGGGTGGGAGAATGAAAAACTGTTTTTT. Translation: CASSPRGWENEKLFF.

V usage is TRBV4-1 and J usage is TRBJ2-7, with no clear D. CDR1 is MGHRA and CDR2 is YSYEKL in the germline V gene. This CDR3 spans 14 amino acids. The germline V and J ends were trimmed by 0 bases and 3 bases, with 9 bases remaining between them. The CDR3 DNA follows: TGCGCCAGCAGCCAAGAGGACCTAAACTACGAGCAGTACTTC. It specifies CASSQEDLNYEQYF.

This clonotype was observed many times. The chain has TRBV2 and TRBJ2-2, with D unclear. The CDR3 consists of 15 residues. V gave up 2 bases and J gave up 7 bases, with 14 bases separating them. Germline loops: CDR1 SNHLY, CDR2 FYNNEI. The CDR3 spells CASSETPARDGELFF. CDR3 in DNA: TGTGCCAGCAGTGAAACCCCGGCTAGAGACGGGGAGCTGTTTTTT.

A few counts support this clonotype. This chain links TRBV7-9 with TRBJ2-7; the D is unclear. Deletions cut 2 bases from V and 3 bases from J, with 5 bases between. Germline values: CDR1 SEHNR, CDR2 FQNEAQ (reference sequence). The CDR3 covers 12 residues. CDR3 in DNA: TGTGCCAGCAGCTTAAACGGCTACGAGCAGTACTTC. Protein sequence: CASSLNGYEQYF. Filled out from reference TRBV7-9 and TRBJ2-7, the complete variable domain reads DTGVSQNPRHKITKRGQNVTFRCDPISEHNRLYWYRQTLGQGPEFLTYFQNEAQLEKSRLLSDRFSAERPKGSFSTLEIQRTEQGDSAMYLCASSLNGYEQYFGPGTRLTVT.

This clonotype appeared a few times. This chain joins TRBV11-2 and TRBJ2-5; no reliable D call. Germline loops: CDR1 SGHAT, CDR2 FQNNGV. The V and J ends lost 5 bases and 7 bases respectively, with 8 bases between them. The CDR3 covers 11 residues. The CDR3 loop is CASSPGRTQYF. The CDR3 DNA is TGTGCCAGCAGCCCTGGAAGGACCCAGTACTTC.

V usage is TRBV2 and J usage is TRBJ1-6; perhaps TRBD1 as D (5 bases). There are 13 residues in the CDR3. The V end was cut by 7 bases, the J end by 7 bases, with 11 bases between. Germline lookup yields CDR1 SNHLY and CDR2 FYNNEI. In DNA form, the CDR3 reads TGTGCCAGCAAGGGACCTATGAATTCACCCCTCCACTTT. Translation gives CASKGPMNSPLHF. The full variable domain, with the rest looked up from reference TRBV2 and TRBJ1-6, is EPEVTQTPSHQVTQMGQEVILRCVPISNHLYFYWYRQILGQKVEFLVSFYNNEISEKSEIFDDQFSVERPDGSNFTLKIRSTKLEDSAMYFCASKGPMNSPLHFGNGTRLTVT.

This clonotype was observed a few times. The rearrangement joins TRBV7-9 to TRBJ2-7; the match to TRBD1 covers 7 bases. Germline trimming cut 1 base from V and 3 bases from J; bases unmatched to any gene: 3. The CDR3 loop spans 14 amino acids. CDR1 is SEHNR, CDR2 FQNEAQ, per germline (reference sequence). CDR3 DNA: TGTGCCAGCAGCTTAGACAGGGGCTACTACGAGCAGTACTTC. This gives the protein CASSLDRGYYEQYF.

The rearrangement links TRBV10-1 to TRBJ2-5; D is unresolved. Trimming stripped 6 bases from V and 5 bases from J, with 1 base between. The germline gives CDR1 WNHNN, CDR2 SYGVQD (reference sequence). This CDR3 is built from 9 residues. The DNA of the CDR3 is TGCGCCAGCAGGGAGACCCAGTACTTC. Protein product: CASRETQYF.

The CDR3 DNA is TGTGCCAGCAGATCTATGTGGTCATCCGAGCAGTACTTC. Its translation is CASRSMWSSEQYF. This sequence joins TRBV7-9 and TRBJ2-7; D remains ambiguous. The CDR3 is 13 amino acids. V lost 6 bases, J lost 6 bases, and 15 bases lay in between. Germline values: CDR1 SEHNR, CDR2 FQNEAQ (reference sequence). Full variable domain (rest looked up from reference TRBV7-9 and TRBJ2-7): DTGVSQNPRHKITKRGQNVTFRCDPISEHNRLYWYRQTLGQGPEFLTYFQNEAQLEKSRLLSDRFSAERPKGSFSTLEIQRTEQGDSAMYLCASRSMWSSEQYFGPGTRLTVT.

At least ten counts were recorded for this clonotype. The chain joins TRBV27 to TRBJ1-5, with D tentatively TRBD1 (6 bases). The ends were cut back, 1 base at V and 1 base at J, with 8 bases in the middle. Germline V gene lookup returns CDR1 MNHEY and CDR2 SMNVEV (reference sequence). CDR3 length equals 15 residues. CDR3 nucleotide sequence: TGTGCCAGCAGTTTATTTCAGGGGAGCAATCAGCCCCAGCATTTT. The encoded protein is CASSLFQGSNQPQHF.

This clonotype was counted ten times or more. The gene calls are TRBV20-1 and TRBJ2-1; 8 bases map to TRBD2. V gave up 3 bases and J gave up 2 bases; unmatched junction bases: 3. The CDR3 contains 14 residues. Germline V gene sequence: CDR1 DFQATT, CDR2 SNEGSKA (reference sequence). The CDR3 region has the DNA TGCAGTGCTAGCGAAGCGGGGGCCTACAATGAGCAGTTCTTC. Translating gives CSASEAGAYNEQFF.

This chain uses TRBV21-1 with TRBJ2-4; TRBD1, as called in the table, went unchecked against the DNA. TRBV21-1 is a known pseudogene. There are 17 residues in the CDR3. The CDR3 nucleotides are TGTGCCAGCAGCAAATACCGACAGTCCCTAGCCAAAAACATTCAGTACTTC. It encodes CASSKYRQSLAKNIQYF.